The source of this T cell receptor beta chain is a study of T-cell memory formation after mild COVID-19. Study-level information: Among the donors, TCR clusters were largely specific to each donor. The study, taken as a whole, reports: Pre-infection memory carried some responding clones, suggesting that cross-reactive memory joined. CD4+ clones that contracted lay mainly in CM and EM; CD8+ ones lay in EMRA. Day 15 to 85 contractors were CD4/CD8 balanced; later expanders leaned CD4+.

The ends lost 4 bases at V and 0 bases at J; junction bases unmatched: 7. Germline V gene lookup returns CDR1 MNHNY and CDR2 SVGAGI (reference sequence). The CDR3 has 17 residues. TCRdb redid the calling of the 5' RACE reads with MiXCR, one entry per CDR3 protein. The sample has around 340,000 distinct CDR3 sequences; more than 15% are singletons. This clonotype was seen only a few times. Its antigen is not known. The chain uses TRBV6-6 and TRBJ2-4; 9 positions agree with TRBD1. Source material: PBMCs or a T cell subset sorted from them (not recorded which). This receptor was obtained from a man younger than 35 who had mild COVID-19 (a few samples of this study predate the infection). Cell type and time point are not known. CDR3 DNA sequence: TGTGCCAGCAGTTCTCGGGGGACAGGGTCAGCCAAAAACATTCAGTACTTC. Protein product: CASSSRGTGSAKNIQYF.